This TCR beta chain came from a study of blood T cell repertoires in COVID-19. The CDR3 is made up of 14 amino acids. Germline V CDR1 and CDR2: ENHRY, SYGVKD. Trimming removed 3 bases at V and 2 bases at J, with 10 bases between. Per the original methods: Estimated nucleated cell counts came from reference gene primer amplification. The method was immunoSEQ multiplex PCR; TCRdb's version includes in-frame clones alone and lacks a portion of them. For V, J and clone size, that table is used; D and trimming come from the DNA. The data show approximately 340,000 clones, around 90% seen once. The clonotype originates from a man under 40 with COVID-19, enrolled during active disease. This chain connects TRBV10-3 to TRBJ1-1, with D unresolved. The sample taken for sequencing was peripheral blood. The CDR3 spells CAISEGRINTEAFF. In nucleotides, the CDR3 is TGTGCCATCAGTGAAGGGAGGATTAACACTGAAGCTTTCTTT.